Listed here are 13 T cell receptor beta chains from one sample, sequenced in a study of early T cells in non-severe SARS-CoV-2 infection. TCRdb recomputed calls from the 5' RACE reads with MiXCR, one row per CDR3 protein. The sample yields fewer than 100,000 distinct CDR3 sequences, 11% seen once. Sequenced input: whole blood. The receptors shown here come from an adult who was a healthcare worker with PCR-confirmed SARS-CoV-2 infection or an uninfected control (not recorded which).

This clonotype occurred many times. The J gene is TRBJ2-1, the V gene TRBV5-6; D is uncertain. Between the trimmed V and J ends, which lost 2 bases and 5 bases, there was a span of 5 bases. The germline gives CDR1 SGHDT, CDR2 YYEEEE. The CDR3 is made up of 12 amino acids. The CDR3 is CASSLTDNEQFF. CDR3 DNA: TGTGCCAGCAGCTTAACTGACAATGAGCAGTTCTTC.

This clonotype was seen many times. The chain is built from TRBV7-2 and TRBJ2-3; 8 bases line up with TRBD1. CDR3 length equals 15 residues. From germline, CDR1 is SGHTA and CDR2 FQGNSA. J lost 6 bases, V lost 6 bases, and 11 bases had no gene match. The CDR3 DNA follows: TGTGCCAGCAGACAGACAGGGGTAGCTATGGATACGCAGTATTTT. Protein sequence: CASRQTGVAMDTQYF.

This chain joins TRBV5-6 and TRBJ2-3; 9 bases are shared with TRBD1. Germline V gene lookup returns CDR1 SGHDT and CDR2 YYEEEE. This CDR3 contains 15 residues. Trimming at V came to 0 bases and at J to 5 bases, leaving 4 bases not matched to a gene. CDR3 loop: CASSLEGTGRDTQYF. CDR3 nucleotide sequence: TGTGCCAGCAGCTTGGAGGGGACAGGGAGAGATACGCAGTATTTT. The whole variable domain, filled in from reference TRBV5-6 and TRBJ2-3, reads DAGVTQSPTHLIKTRGQQVTLRCSPKSGHDTVSWYQQALGQGPQFIFQYYEEEERQRGNFPDRFSGHQFPNYSSELNVNALLLGDSALYLCASSLEGTGRDTQYFGPGTRLTVL.

A few counts support this clonotype. This chain connects TRBV4-1 to TRBJ1-5; 7 nucleotides match TRBD1. The CDR3 extends over 16 amino acids. CDR1 MGHRA and CDR2 YSYEKL come from the germline V gene. V shed 5 bases and J 2 bases; nucleotides not matched to a gene: 9. CDR3 nucleotide sequence: TGCGCCAGCAGCTCAGAGAGGGGGCAGGGCAATCAGCCCCAGCATTTT. Its protein is CASSSERGQGNQPQHF.

V and J are TRBV7-2 and TRBJ1-6; D is ambiguous. Between the trimmed V and J ends, which lost 5 bases and 5 bases, there was a span of 10 bases. Germline V gene lookup returns CDR1 SGHTA and CDR2 FQGNSA. The length of the CDR3 is 14 residues. In DNA form, the CDR3 reads TGTGCCAGCAGCCCCGCGGGAAATAATTCACCCCTCCACTTT. Translation gives CASSPAGNNSPLHF.

A few counts support this clonotype. The CDR3 nucleotides read TGTGCCAGCAGCGTAGCCGGAGCAACTAATGAAAAACTGTTTTTT. It yields the protein CASSVAGATNEKLFF. This chain links TRBV9 with TRBJ1-4; D remains ambiguous. Germline V gives CDR1 SGDLS, CDR2 YYNGEE. The CDR3 has 15 residues. V was shortened by 0 bases and J by 0 bases, with 6 bases between the two germline ends.

This clonotype occurred many times. The chain has TRBV2 and TRBJ2-4; 12 nucleotides agree with TRBD2. Germline V gene data show CDR1 as SNHLY and CDR2 as FYNNEI. CDR3 length: 19 amino acids. Trimming took 2 bases from V and 1 from J; bases not matched to a gene: 9. CDR3 in DNA: TGTGCCAGCAGTGAACGGGCTAGCGGGGGGGCCGTGGCCAAAAACATTCAGTACTTC. As protein: CASSERASGGAVAKNIQYF. The whole variable domain, remainder taken from reference TRBV2 and TRBJ2-4, is EPEVTQTPSHQVTQMGQEVILRCVPISNHLYFYWYRQILGQKVEFLVSFYNNEISEKSEIFDDQFSVERPDGSNFTLKIRSTKLEDSAMYFCASSERASGGAVAKNIQYFGAGTRLSVL.

The table lists this clonotype with a few counts. The chain uses TRBV7-9 and TRBJ2-7; no clear D gene. Germline V gene data show CDR1 as SEHNR and CDR2 as FQNEAQ (reference sequence). V lost 5 bases and J lost 2, with 7 bases in between. CDR3 length: 12 residues. The CDR3 bases are TGTGCCAGCAGCCCTCACCCCTACGAGCAGTACTTC. Its protein is CASSPHPYEQYF.

CDR3 loop: CASRPDRGFTGELFF. DNA of the CDR3: TGTGCCAGCAGACCGGACAGGGGATTTACCGGGGAGCTGTTTTTT. V and J are TRBV6-4 and TRBJ2-2; 9 nucleotides align to TRBD1. The CDR3 totals 15 residues. The V gene end was trimmed by 6 bases and the J gene end by 5 bases; junction bases not matched to a gene: 7. Germline-derived CDR1 and CDR2 are MRHNA and SNTAGT.

This clonotype has only a few counts. The chain joins TRBV18 to TRBJ1-1; 7 bases fit TRBD1. J was trimmed by 5 bases and V by 2 bases; bases with no gene match: 5. This CDR3 spans 14 amino acids. Looked up from germline, CDR1 is KGHSH and CDR2 is LQKENI. CDR3 sequence reads: CASSPETGITEAFF. The CDR3 nucleotides read TGTGCCAGCTCACCAGAGACAGGGATAACTGAAGCTTTCTTT.

This clonotype was observed at least ten times. The chain has TRBV7-2 and TRBJ2-5; 8 nucleotides match TRBD2. The ends lost 2 bases at V and 1 base at J; junction bases unmatched: 3. Per germline, CDR1 SGHTA and CDR2 FQGNSA. This CDR3 region has 15 residues. CDR3: CASSLMAGGQETQYF. The CDR3 coding sequence is TGTGCCAGCAGCTTAATGGCGGGGGGCCAAGAGACCCAGTACTTC.

This clonotype was seen only a few times. The chain couples TRBV18 to TRBJ2-1; no reliable D call. The germline V and J ends were trimmed by 4 bases and 7 bases, with 17 bases remaining between them. There are 15 residues in the CDR3. The germline V gene encodes CDR1 KGHSH and CDR2 LQKENI. CDR3 amino acids: CASSHGVSFINEQFF. In DNA, the CDR3 is TGTGCCAGCTCACACGGCGTGAGTTTTATAAATGAGCAGTTCTTC. Full variable domain (outside the CDR3, taken from reference TRBV18 and TRBJ2-1): NAGVMQNPRHLVRRRGQEARLRCSPMKGHSHVYWYRQLPEEGLKFMVYLQKENIIDESGMPKERFSAEFPKEGPSILRIQQVVRGDSAAYFCASSHGVSFINEQFFGPGTRLTVL.

This clonotype was recorded at least ten times. J is TRBJ1-1 and V is TRBV10-3; 8 bases are a match to TRBD1. The V segment lost 4 bases and the J segment 5 bases; nucleotides outside the gene matches: 12. The length of the CDR3 is 16 residues. The germline gives CDR1 ENHRY, CDR2 SYGVKD. The CDR3, as DNA: TGTGCCATCAGTGCTGGACAGGGTCAAGGTAGGACTGAAGCTTTCTTT. Protein product: CAISAGQGQGRTEAFF.